This T cell receptor beta chain emerged from a study of blood T cell dynamics during melanoma immunotherapy. The V gene's germline CDR1 is MNHNY and CDR2 SVGAGI (reference sequence). V was cut by 10 bases and J by 0 bases, with 12 bases left in between. The CDR3 extends over 13 amino acids. Time point reported: week 3, after first cycle of checkpoint inhibitor. Libraries were prepared by immunoSEQ multiplex PCR; TCRdb keeps only in-frame clonotypes and omits some of them. This table has some 5,700 clones, roughly 82% appearing once. This chain links TRBV6-6 with TRBJ1-2; maybe TRBD1 (5 bases). The material was blood, obtained from a patient treated with checkpoint blockade. The clonotype was recovered from a human donor with melanoma. Some clones in this sample may be carry-over from other donors' samples. CDR3 in amino acids: CAISRGANYGYTF. The CDR3 region has the DNA TGTGCCATCAGCCGGGGGGCTAACTATGGCTACACCTTC.